The 10 T cell receptor beta chains given below trace back to one sample, sequenced in a study of blood T cells in healthy people across ages. Combining a sample-barcoded 5' primer with a J-beta primer mix, a second PCR ran for about 7 to 11 cycles. TCRdb processed the 5' RACE reads anew with MiXCR; each CDR3 protein has one entry. The table includes about 640,000 distinct CDR3 sequences, roughly 53% detected once. Sequenced: blood. All receptors derive from a man aged 60 to 75 in good health.

This clonotype was counted once. V gene TRBV28 combines with J gene TRBJ2-7; 9 bases line up with TRBD2. The CDR3 runs to 15 residues. The J segment lost 5 bases and the V segment lost 6 bases, leaving 11 bases of the junction unmatched. CDR1 and CDR2 from the germline V gene are MDHEN and SYDVKM. DNA for the CDR3: TGTGCCAGCAGCCTAGCGGGGCGTCAACGCCACGAGCAGTACTTC. Residues: CASSLAGRQRHEQYF.

This clonotype appeared a few times. This sequence joins TRBV12-3 or TRBV12-4 and TRBJ2-3; 8 bases line up with TRBD2. This CDR3 is built from 16 residues. V was pared by 6 bases and J by 3 bases, with 11 bases of the junction left unmatched. CDR3 sequence reads: CASSLSGTSVTDTQYF. The CDR3 DNA reads as TGTGCCAGCAGCCTAAGCGGGACTAGTGTTACAGATACGCAGTATTTT.

This rearrangement joins TRBV7-2 to TRBJ2-7; no clear D. The germline CDR1 and CDR2 sequences are SGHTA and FQGNSA. The germline V and J ends were trimmed by 6 bases and 0 bases, with 12 bases remaining between them. There are 14 residues in the CDR3. As DNA, the CDR3 is TGTGCCAGCAGTTCCCGGACCCTCTCCTACGAGCAGTACTTC. This encodes CASSSRTLSYEQYF.

The CDR3 bases are TGTGCCAGCAGACAGGGACTAGCGGGGGTAATTAGCTCTGGGGCCAACGTCCTGACTTTC. Its protein product is CASRQGLAGVISSGANVLTF. The chain recombines TRBV12-3 or TRBV12-4 with TRBJ2-6, with 14 nucleotides matching TRBD2. CDR3 length: 20 amino acids. V trimming: 6 bases; J trimming: 0 bases; junction bases outside the gene matches: 10.

The chain couples TRBV5-1 to TRBJ2-6; 11 bases are shared with TRBD2. V gave up 0 bases and J gave up 2 bases; unmatched junction bases: 10. In germline, CDR1 is SGHRS, CDR2 YFSETQ. The CDR3 extends over 20 amino acids. The CDR3 DNA sequence: TGCGCCAGCAGCTTGGTTCCCTTTACTAGCGGGGGTACTGGGGCCAACGTCCTGACTTTC. Its protein product is CASSLVPFTSGGTGANVLTF.

This clonotype was recorded only once. The rearrangement joins TRBV27 to TRBJ2-7; D is perhaps TRBD1 (5 bases). Germline loops: CDR1 MNHEY, CDR2 SMNVEV (reference sequence). The CDR3 length is 13 residues. V lost 0 bases to trimming and J lost 5 bases, with 8 bases between them. The CDR3 nucleotides are TGTGCCAGCAGTTTATCGGGCAGGGACGAGCAGTACTTC. This sequence encodes CASSLSGRDEQYF.

This clonotype was found once. This rearrangement joins TRBV28 to TRBJ1-4, with D uncertain. The CDR3 totals 14 residues. V lost 1 base, J lost 3 bases, and 6 bases lay in between. The germline V gene has CDR1 MDHEN and CDR2 SYDVKM. DNA of the CDR3: TGTGCCAGCAGTTTATCCCGACCTAATGAAAAACTGTTTTTT. Translated, it gives CASSLSRPNEKLFF.

This chain joins TRBV6-2 or TRBV6-3 and TRBJ2-7; possibly TRBD2 for D (7 bases). Germline values: CDR1 MNHEY, CDR2 SVGEGT. The V end lost 2 bases, the J end lost 2 bases, and 16 bases lay between the germline ends. The CDR3 extends over 16 amino acids. CDR3: CASSYTDSGVAYEQYF. DNA for the CDR3: TGTGCCAGCAGTTACACGGACAGCGGGGTCGCCTACGAGCAGTACTTC.

This clonotype has more than one count but fewer than ten. The chain has TRBV5-5 and TRBJ2-7, with TRBD2 matching 9 bases. The ends lost 0 bases at V and 0 bases at J; junction bases unmatched: 10. The length of the CDR3 is 18 residues. Germline-derived CDR1 and CDR2 are SGHKS and YYEKEE (reference sequence). The CDR3 sequence is CASSLARRGGPLSYEQYF. CDR3 in DNA: TGTGCCAGCAGCTTGGCGAGGCGGGGGGGCCCCCTCTCCTACGAGCAGTACTTC.

Only a few counts were recorded for this clonotype. The V gene is TRBV29-1, the J gene TRBJ1-1; TRBD1 is a possible D gene (5 bases). Germline CDR1 and CDR2: SQVTM and ANQGSEA. Trimming removed 5 bases at V and 1 base at J, with 14 bases between. The CDR3 totals 14 residues. CDR3 loop: CSVQGRQGNTEAFF. The CDR3 nucleotides read TGCAGCGTTCAGGGACGCCAGGGGAACACTGAAGCTTTCTTT.